Each of the 14 T cell receptor beta chains below was sequenced from the same sample in a study of Graves' ophthalmopathy and Graves' hyperthyroidism. RNA transcripts yielded amplified TCR beta CDR3 regions. RT-PCR with HTBI primers came first, then second-round multiplex PCR. A single record per CDR3 protein comes from TCRdb applying MiXCR to the multiplex PCR reads. The sample contains roughly 1.1 million distinct CDR3 sequences, about two fifths of which appear only once. The sequenced sample consisted of peripheral blood or thyroid tissue (not recorded which). The receptors stem from an adult man with Graves' hyperthyroidism.

This sequence joins TRBV29-1 and TRBJ2-7, with TRBD2 matching over 7 bases. The CDR3 sequence is 15 residues long. With 6 bases clipped from V and 0 bases from J, the junction kept 11 bases outside the gene matches. The germline gives CDR1 SQVTM, CDR2 ANQGSEA. CDR3 DNA: TGCAGCGTCCCCGCCATGGGGGGGAGCTCCTACGAGCAGTACTTC. It is translated as CSVPAMGGSSYEQYF.

Regarding this clonotype: This may stem from a read error, because a much larger clone lies one nucleotide away. The gene calls are TRBV29-1 and TRBJ2-7; D is undetermined. V was pared by 0 bases and J by 2 bases, with 8 bases between. The germline CDR1 and CDR2 sequences are SQVTM and ANQGSEA. There are 13 residues in the CDR3. CDR3 amino acids: CSVEEGSTYEQYF. CDR3 bases: TGCAGCGTTGAAGAGGGCAGTACCTACGAGCAGTACTTC.

This clonotype has a count of ten or more. CDR3 sequence reads: CASGAGIQETQYF. DNA for the CDR3: TGTGCCAGCGGGGCGGGGATCCAAGAGACCCAGTACTTC. This sequence joins TRBV9 and TRBJ2-5; maybe TRBD2 (6 bases). The V gene's germline CDR1 is SGDLS and CDR2 YYNGEE. The CDR3 extends over 13 amino acids. V was trimmed by 7 bases and J by 1 base, leaving 11 bases between them.

This clonotype showed up many times. The V gene is TRBV7-2, the J gene TRBJ1-5; D remains unclear. This CDR3 contains 15 residues. CDR1 and CDR2 from the germline V gene are SGHTA and FQGNSA. With 3 bases removed from V and 6 bases from J, the gap between germline ends came to 15 bases. The chain's CDR3 is CASSFEGYEGQPQHF. The CDR3, as DNA: TGTGCCAGCAGCTTCGAGGGTTACGAGGGTCAGCCCCAGCATTTT. Together with reference TRBV7-2 and TRBJ1-5, the CDR3 gives the full variable domain: GAGVSQSPSNKVTEKGKDVELRCDPISGHTALYWYRQSLGQGLEFLIYFQGNSAPDKSGLPSDRFSAERTGGSVSTLTIQRTQQEDSAVYLCASSFEGYEGQPQHFGDGTRLSIL.

Regarding this clonotype: Since no conserved phenylalanine or tryptophan closes the CDR3, a read error is the likely cause. No DNA is shown, since the ends of the CDR3 on it are uncertain; the CDR3 is the one TCRdb lists. The genes are TRBV7-9 and TRBJ1-3. The CDR3 region is 11 residues in length, termini included. The germline gives CDR1 SEHNR, CDR2 FQNEAQ (reference sequence). Here the CDR3 reads CASSFSGPTML.

Details on this clonotype: This CDR3 is missing its conserved last phenylalanine or tryptophan, likely due to a read error. The chain combines TRBV29-1 with TRBJ2-3; a possible D gene is TRBD2 (7 bases). V dropped 7 bases and J dropped 4 bases, with 21 bases sitting between them. Germline CDR1 is SQVTM and CDR2 is ANQGSEA. The CDR3 spans 15 residues. The CDR3 nucleotides are TGCAGCGGAGACAGTTTGGGGGGGCCGTCAGATACGCAGTATTGT. Translation gives CSGDSLGGPSDTQYC.

V gene TRBV29-1 combines with J gene TRBJ2-7; possibly TRBD2 for D (5 bases). The CDR3 contains 11 residues. V lost 8 bases, J lost 6 bases, and 14 bases lay in between. CDR1 is SQVTM, CDR2 ANQGSEA, per germline. Written as DNA, the CDR3 is TGCAGCTCAACCGATCGGGGCGAGCAGTACTTC. It is translated as CSSTDRGEQYF.

This clonotype was observed many times. The J gene is TRBJ2-2, the V gene TRBV7-9, with D tentatively TRBD1 (6 bases). Per the germline V gene, CDR1 is SEHNR and CDR2 is FQNEAQ (reference sequence). V was clipped by 5 bases and J by 0 bases, with 13 bases between them. The CDR3 loop spans 16 amino acids. The CDR3 loop is CASSPTTGSNTGELFF. CDR3 sequence (DNA): TGTGCCAGCAGCCCGACGACAGGCTCGAACACCGGGGAGCTGTTTTTT. Full variable domain (rest looked up from reference TRBV7-9 and TRBJ2-2): DTGVSQNPRHKITKRGQNVTFRCDPISEHNRLYWYRQTLGQGPEFLTYFQNEAQLEKSRLLSDRFSAERPKGSFSTLEIQRTEQGDSAMYLCASSPTTGSNTGELFFGEGSRLTVL.

In regard to this clonotype: The conserved closing phenylalanine or tryptophan is absent in this CDR3, likely reflecting a read error. It is unclear where the CDR3 begins or ends on the DNA, so no DNA is shown, and the CDR3 is as TCRdb lists it. The genes are TRBV9 and TRBJ2-5; the table assigns TRBD1, which was not confirmed against the DNA. The CDR3 region is 16 residues in length, termini included. CDR1 and CDR2 from the germline V gene are SGDLS and YYNGEE. The CDR3 region is CASTPPGQRYGYTFGS.

V and J are TRBV5-1 and TRBJ2-3; D is undetermined. CDR3 length equals 13 residues. The germline V gene has CDR1 SGHRS and CDR2 YFSETQ. V gave up 0 bases and J gave up 10 bases, with 12 bases separating them. The CDR3 bases are TGCGCCAGCAGCTTGGGCCCTATGGAGTCGCAGTATTTT. The encoded protein is CASSLGPMESQYF.

This clonotype was counted only a few times. V is TRBV12-3 or TRBV12-4 and J is TRBJ2-5; D is possibly TRBD1 or TRBD2 (5 bases each). V shed 4 bases and J shed 2 bases, with 11 bases lying between them. CDR3 length: 14 amino acids. For the CDR3, the DNA is TGTGCCAGCAGTTGGGGGACGGGACAAGAGACCCAGTACTTC. Its protein is CASSWGTGQETQYF.

This clonotype was seen ten or more times. This chain links TRBV7-2 with TRBJ2-6; no clear D. The CDR3 spans 18 residues. The germline CDR1 and CDR2 sequences are SGHTA and FQGNSA. V was shortened by 1 base and J by 0 bases, with 13 bases between the two germline ends. The CDR3 DNA follows: TGTGCCAGCAGCTTAGATGACGCACGGTACTCTGGGGCCAACGTCCTGACTTTC. This encodes CASSLDDARYSGANVLTF.

V usage is TRBV11-2 and J usage is TRBJ2-7, with D uncertain. V shed 11 bases and J shed 4 bases, with 30 bases lying between them. Looked up from germline, CDR1 is SGHAT and CDR2 is FQNNGV. The CDR3 length is 17 residues. The CDR3 sequence: CAEQLISESLAAYEQYF. The CDR3 DNA sequence: TGTGCCGAGCAGCTCATCAGTGAGTCGTTGGCAGCGTACGAGCAGTACTTC.

CDR3 loop: CASSSMSRGQETQYF. The CDR3 coding sequence is TGCGCCAGCAGCTCAATGAGCAGGGGTCAAGAGACCCAGTACTTC. The chain uses TRBV5-1 and TRBJ2-5; D is possibly TRBD1 (6 bases). The CDR3 runs to 15 residues. CDR1 and CDR2 (germline): SGHRS, YFSETQ. V was clipped by 3 bases and J by 2 bases, with 14 bases between them.